The 32 T cell receptor beta chains reported below all come from one sample, sequenced in a study of CD8 T cells in Susac syndrome (dated 2019 in TCRdb). The library came from the immunoSEQ multiplex PCR assay. RNA was extracted with the RNeasy kit and about 0.5 to 1 ug was reverse transcribed using random hexamers. Using fastp trimming at Q25 and MiXCR clonotype assembly, TCRdb reanalyzed the public sequencing data and kept in-frame beta chains. Records with the same CDR3 protein are collapsed into one entry carrying the most frequent genes and DNA. The sample data list roughly 150,000 distinct CDR3 sequences, and approximately 95% of these were observed just once. Of the sample, approximately 0.08% falls within the top ten clones. Sequencing was performed on CD4+ T cells from PBMCs. These receptors were collected from a human donor with Susac syndrome.

This chain links TRBV25-1 with TRBJ2-7; 7 bases fit TRBD2. CDR1 is MGHDK, CDR2 SYGVNS, per germline. The CDR3 has 12 residues. V shed 7 bases, J shed 2 bases, and the junction held 2 bases outside the gene matches. The CDR3: CASNRGAYEQYF. Here the CDR3 DNA reads TGTGCCAGCAACCGGGGGGCCTACGAGCAGTACTTC.

The V call is TRBV3-1, the J call TRBJ1-2; D uncertain. The CDR3 runs 16 residues. V lost 3 bases, J lost 1 base, and 15 bases lay in between. Germline loops: CDR1 LGHDT, CDR2 YNNKEL (reference sequence). The CDR3 nucleotides are TGTGCCAGCAGCCAGCTAGGAACTATGCTTAACTATGGCTACACCTTC. It specifies CASSQLGTMLNYGYTF.

The chain carries TRBV6-5 and TRBJ2-3, with 8 bases fitting TRBD2. J was trimmed by 6 bases and V by 0 bases; bases with no gene match: 5. Germline V gives CDR1 MNHEY, CDR2 SVGAGI. CDR3 size: 15 residues. CDR3 region: CASSYSSGGLDTQYF. CDR3 sequence (DNA): TGTGCCAGCAGTTACTCGTCGGGGGGGCTCGATACGCAGTATTTT.

The V call is TRBV14, the J call TRBJ2-7; D is tentatively TRBD1 or TRBD2 (5 bases each). Trimming pared 0 bases from V and 3 bases from J, leaving 12 bases between. The CDR3 sequence is 15 residues long. Germline V gives CDR1 SGHDN, CDR2 FVKESK. CDR3 bases: TGTGCCAGCAGCCAAGAACTAGGACACCTCTACGAGCAGTACTTC. Protein product: CASSQELGHLYEQYF.

This clonotype showed up just once. This chain uses TRBV20-1 with TRBJ2-3; D tentatively reads TRBD1 or TRBD2 (6 bases each). Per the germline V gene, CDR1 is DFQATT and CDR2 is SNEGSKA (reference sequence). Between the trimmed V and J ends, which lost 6 bases and 9 bases, there was a span of 22 bases. The CDR3 has 14 residues. CDR3 coding DNA: TGCAGTGCCCGACCCCCGGGGGCAACAGGAACGCAGTATTTT. Its protein product is CSARPPGATGTQYF.

A single count supports this clonotype. The chain uses TRBV11-2 and TRBJ2-2; D might be TRBD2 (5 bases). This CDR3 has 16 amino acids. CDR1 SGHAT and CDR2 FQNNGV come from the germline V gene. The germline V and J ends were trimmed by 4 bases and 0 bases, with 12 bases remaining between them. CDR3 region: CASSYTAGPNTGELFF. As DNA, the CDR3 is TGTGCCAGCAGCTATACGGCGGGCCCGAACACCGGGGAGCTGTTTTTT.

The chain joins TRBV6-2 or TRBV6-3 to TRBJ2-2; tentative D call: TRBD2 (5 bases). The CDR3 runs 14 residues. The germline CDR1 and CDR2 sequences are MNHEY and SVGEGT. Trimming took 1 base from V and 7 from J, leaving 10 bases between them. CDR3 sequence: CASSYFGDVGELFF. CDR3 in DNA: TGTGCCAGCAGTTACTTCGGGGATGTCGGGGAGCTGTTTTTT.

The chain joins TRBV27 to TRBJ1-3; TRBD1 is a possible D gene (5 bases). This CDR3 has 14 amino acids. CDR1 is MNHEY, CDR2 SMNVEV, per germline (reference sequence). V shed 2 bases and J shed 1 base, with 6 bases lying between them. CDR3 sequence: CASSLRGSGNTIYF. CDR3 in DNA: TGTGCCAGCAGTTTACGGGGGTCTGGAAACACCATATATTTT.

V gene TRBV20-1 combines with J gene TRBJ1-1, with 7 bases lining up with TRBD1. Germline V gene data show CDR1 as DFQATT and CDR2 as SNEGSKA (reference sequence). This CDR3 is built from 15 residues. J gave up 11 bases and V 2 bases, and 17 bases lay outside the gene matches. CDR3 sequence: CSARLHWEGARRAFF. As DNA, the CDR3 is TGCAGTGCTAGACTCCACTGGGAGGGGGCGCGGAGGGCTTTCTTT.

The rearrangement uses TRBV12-3 or TRBV12-4 and TRBJ1-5; possible D gene TRBD1, 6 bases. The CDR3 contains 15 residues. Trimming stripped 6 bases from V and 4 bases from J, with 16 bases between. DNA for the CDR3: TGTGCCAGCAGCTTTGAGGGGCAGGGGAATCAGCCCCAGCATTTT. Protein: CASSFEGQGNQPQHF.

This chain links TRBV12-3 or TRBV12-4 with TRBJ2-3; 12 bases align to TRBD2. The CDR3 covers 15 residues. Unmatched junction bases numbered 2, after V lost 5 bases and J lost 2 bases. The CDR3 loop reads CASSGLAGITDTQYF. The CDR3 region has the DNA TGTGCCAGCAGTGGACTAGCGGGGATCACAGATACGCAGTATTTT.

The V gene is TRBV3-1, the J gene TRBJ2-1; 15 bases map to TRBD2. V shed 4 bases and J 8 bases; nucleotides not matched to a gene: 6. Germline lookup yields CDR1 LGHDT and CDR2 YNNKEL (reference sequence). The CDR3 has 16 residues. This chain's CDR3 is CASSPGTSGRTDEQFF. As DNA, the CDR3 is TGTGCCAGCAGCCCGGGGACTAGCGGGAGGACTGATGAGCAGTTCTTC.

The chain recombines TRBV7-3 with TRBJ2-1; D might be TRBD2 (6 bases). Germline assignment: CDR1 SGHTA and CDR2 FQGTGA. The length of the CDR3 is 15 residues. Deletions cut 2 bases from V and 6 bases from J, with 14 bases between. The CDR3 nucleotides are TGTGCCAGCAGCTTAGCGGAGGGAGTGGGCAATGAGCAGTTCTTC. This sequence encodes CASSLAEGVGNEQFF.

The chain uses TRBV19 and TRBJ1-2; a possible D gene is TRBD1 (5 bases). Germline CDR1 reads LNHDA; CDR2 reads SQIVND (reference sequence). This CDR3 contains 13 residues. V was shortened by 3 bases and J by 8 bases, with 13 bases between the two germline ends. The CDR3 here is CASSIVQTDGYTF. Written as DNA, the CDR3 is TGTGCCAGTAGTATTGTGCAGACAGACGGCTACACCTTC.

The J gene is TRBJ2-1, the V gene TRBV4-1, with D hard to call. The V end was cut by 1 base, the J end by 10 bases, with 8 bases between. The CDR3 extends over 12 amino acids. Germline CDR1 MGHRA, CDR2 YSYEKL. The CDR3 reads CASSQVSEEQFF. The DNA for the CDR3 is TGCGCCAGCAGCCAAGTAAGCGAAGAGCAGTTCTTC.

The chain links TRBV23-1 to TRBJ1-5; weak D call: TRBD1 (6 bases). TRBV23-1 is an open reading frame whose function is uncertain. V was clipped by 6 bases and J by 1 base, with 22 bases between them. This CDR3 is built from 18 residues. CDR3: CASSPFLVERGSNQPQHF. The CDR3 DNA follows: TGCGCCAGCAGCCCATTCTTAGTTGAGAGGGGGAGCAATCAGCCCCAGCATTTT.

The J gene is TRBJ2-7, the V gene TRBV19; D possibly uses TRBD1 or TRBD2 (5 bases each). V was pared by 7 bases and J by 0 bases, with 13 bases between. This CDR3 contains 14 residues. Germline CDR1 reads LNHDA; CDR2 reads SQIVND (reference sequence). The CDR3 DNA reads TGTGCCAGTAACCCGGGACCTCGCTCCTACGAGCAGTACTTC. This sequence encodes CASNPGPRSYEQYF.

This chain connects TRBV3-1 to TRBJ1-2; D is ambiguous. Trimming shortened V by 0 bases and J by 8 bases, and 7 bases separated the two germline ends. The CDR3 is 12 residues long. Germline CDR1 reads LGHDT; CDR2 reads YNNKEL (reference sequence). The CDR3 DNA is TGTGCCAGCAGCCAAGAGTACACGGGCTACACCTTC. Its translation is CASSQEYTGYTF. Full variable domain (remainder filled in from reference TRBV3-1 and TRBJ1-2): DTAVSQTPKYLVTQMGNDKSIKCEQNLGHDTMYWYKQDSKKFLKIMFSYNNKELIINETVPNRFSPKSPDKAHLNLHINSLELGDSAVYFCASSQEYTGYTFGSGTRLTVV.

This chain joins TRBV7-2 and TRBJ1-6, with D possibly being TRBD1 (6 bases). Trimming stripped 1 base from V and 10 bases from J, with 11 bases between. CDR1 and CDR2 from the germline V gene are SGHTA and FQGNSA. CDR3 size: 14 residues. CDR3 nucleotides: TGTGCCAGCAGCTTAGAACAGGGATGGTCACCCCTCCACTTT. Protein sequence: CASSLEQGWSPLHF.

The chain links TRBV6-5 to TRBJ2-7; 13 bases agree with TRBD2. CDR1 is MNHEY, CDR2 SVGAGI, per germline. V gave up 5 bases and J gave up 6 bases; unmatched junction bases: 7. The CDR3 runs to 15 residues. CDR3 region: CASSRTSGRVGEQYF. The CDR3 DNA sequence: TGTGCCAGCAGTCGGACTAGCGGGAGAGTAGGCGAGCAGTACTTC.

The chain has TRBV3-1 and TRBJ1-4; D gene unclear. Germline V gene sequence: CDR1 LGHDT, CDR2 YNNKEL (reference sequence). V dropped 4 bases and J dropped 0 bases, with 9 bases sitting between them. The CDR3 consists of 15 residues. The CDR3: CASSRARSTNEKLFF. CDR3 DNA sequence: TGTGCCAGCAGCCGGGCCCGATCAACTAATGAAAAACTGTTTTTT.

The rearrangement links TRBV9 to TRBJ1-2; D is unclear. Germline assignment: CDR1 SGDLS and CDR2 YYNGEE. Trimming left V 4 bases short and J 6 bases short, with 7 bases between. The CDR3 length is 11 residues. The CDR3: CASSRWNGYTF. CDR3 bases: TGTGCCAGCAGCCGGTGGAATGGCTACACCTTC.

The rearrangement joins TRBV29-1 to TRBJ2-3; TRBD2 aligns across 7 bases. V gave up 4 bases and J gave up 2 bases; unmatched junction bases: 6. The CDR3 totals 14 residues. CDR1 is SQVTM, CDR2 ANQGSEA, per germline. CDR3 bases: TGCAGCGTTGCCCCTAGCGGACACACAGATACGCAGTATTTT. Amino acids: CSVAPSGHTDTQYF.

The CDR3 loop is CSVVTGDSPLHF. CDR3 nucleotide sequence: TGCAGCGTTGTGACAGGGGATTCACCCCTCCACTTT. V usage is TRBV29-1 and J usage is TRBJ1-6; 8 positions match TRBD1. Germline V gives CDR1 SQVTM, CDR2 ANQGSEA. The CDR3 is made up of 12 amino acids. Losses at the gene ends were 4 bases for V and 8 bases for J; bases not matched to a gene: 1.

This chain joins TRBV20-1 and TRBJ2-7, with D possibly being TRBD1 (6 bases). The CDR3 sequence is 14 residues long. CDR1 is DFQATT and CDR2 is SNEGSKA in the germline V gene (reference sequence). Trimming removed 2 bases at V and 5 bases at J, with 16 bases between. The CDR3 reads CSARSGGWGNEQYF. CDR3 nucleotides: TGCAGTGCTAGAAGTGGGGGCTGGGGCAACGAGCAGTACTTC.

This rearrangement joins TRBV4-1 to TRBJ2-5, with D possibly called TRBD1 or TRBD2 (5 bases each). The CDR3 is 15 residues long. Germline values: CDR1 MGHRA, CDR2 YSYEKL. V was shortened by 6 bases and J by 5 bases, with 19 bases between the two germline ends. As DNA, the CDR3 is TGCGCCAGCAGTACGACATCTCGAGGGGAGGAGACCCAGTACTTC. Translation: CASSTTSRGEETQYF.

This clonotype was detected once. The rearrangement joins TRBV20-1 to TRBJ1-5, with 9 bases that match TRBD1. Trimming at V came to 5 bases and at J to 9 bases, leaving 11 bases not matched to a gene. The germline CDR1 and CDR2 sequences are DFQATT and SNEGSKA (reference sequence). CDR3 length: 14 residues. The DNA of the CDR3 is TGCAGTGCTCGATCCGGGACAGGGAGTACGCCCCAGCATTTT. This translates into CSARSGTGSTPQHF.

This sequence joins TRBV11-2 and TRBJ2-1; 8 bases agree with TRBD2. The J segment lost 9 bases and the V segment lost 6 bases, leaving 4 bases of the junction unmatched. This CDR3 contains 12 residues. Germline CDR1 is SGHAT and CDR2 is FQNNGV. This CDR3 reads CASSRGGSEQFF. The CDR3, as DNA: TGTGCCAGCAGTCGGGGGGGGAGTGAGCAGTTCTTC.

The chain carries TRBV23-1 and TRBJ2-6; no firm D call. TRBV23-1 qualifies as an ORF whose function is uncertain. V was clipped by 10 bases and J by 0 bases, with 10 bases between them. The CDR3 extends over 14 amino acids. CDR3 coding DNA: TGCGCCACGCTGCGCTTCTCTGGGGCCAACGTCCTGACTTTC. Its protein is CATLRFSGANVLTF.

The genes are TRBV6-5 and TRBJ2-3, with D possibly matching TRBD1 (6 bases). CDR3 length: 13 amino acids. The germline gives CDR1 MNHEY, CDR2 SVGAGI. The germline V and J ends were trimmed by 8 bases and 2 bases, with 11 bases remaining between them. The CDR3 DNA is TGTGCCAGCTACGACAGGCCCACAGATACGCAGTATTTT. It yields the protein CASYDRPTDTQYF.

CDR3 nucleotides: TGTGCCAGCAGCGTAGTCGAGTCGTTACAGCCGAGCTCCTACGAGCAGTACTTC. Protein product: CASSVVESLQPSSYEQYF. The V gene is TRBV9, the J gene TRBJ2-7; D not certain. This CDR3 is built from 18 residues. Germline V CDR1 and CDR2: SGDLS, YYNGEE. Trimming shortened V by 0 bases and J by 0 bases, and 19 bases separated the two germline ends.

This sequence joins TRBV6-2 or TRBV6-3 and TRBJ2-4, with TRBD2 matching 11 bases. V shed 7 bases, J shed 12 bases, and the junction held 14 bases outside the gene matches. The CDR3 spans 15 residues. The germline gives CDR1 MNHEY, CDR2 SVGEGT. CDR3 in amino acids: CASKPRLAGWSAQYF. CDR3 sequence (DNA): TGTGCCAGCAAACCCCGACTAGCGGGATGGTCTGCTCAGTACTTC.